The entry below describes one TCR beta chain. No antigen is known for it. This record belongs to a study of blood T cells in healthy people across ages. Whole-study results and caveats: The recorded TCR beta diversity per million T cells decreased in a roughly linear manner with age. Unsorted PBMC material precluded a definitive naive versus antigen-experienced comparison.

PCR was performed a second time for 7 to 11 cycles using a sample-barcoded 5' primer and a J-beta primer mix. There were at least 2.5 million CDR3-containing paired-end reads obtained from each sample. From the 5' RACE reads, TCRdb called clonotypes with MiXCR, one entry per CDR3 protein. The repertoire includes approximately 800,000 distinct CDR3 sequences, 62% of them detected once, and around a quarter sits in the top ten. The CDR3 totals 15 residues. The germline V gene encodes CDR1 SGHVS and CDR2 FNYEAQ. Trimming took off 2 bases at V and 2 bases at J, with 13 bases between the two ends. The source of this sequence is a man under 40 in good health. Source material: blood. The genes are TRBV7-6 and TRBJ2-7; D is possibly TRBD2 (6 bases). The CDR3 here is CASSLWGDHTYEQYF. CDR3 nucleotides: TGTGCCAGCAGCTTATGGGGGGATCATACCTACGAGCAGTACTTC.